Listed below are T cell receptor beta chains from one sample, sequenced in a study of blood T cell repertoires in COVID-19. Here immunoSEQ multiplex PCR was the method, and the copy in TCRdb shows in-frame clones only, minus some. The repertoire holds 250,000 or so clones, with around nine tenths as singletons. Specimen: PBMCs or T cells enriched from blood (not recorded which). Source of these receptors: a man aged 40-50 years who had recovered from COVID-19. CDR3s include the opening cysteine and the closing phenylalanine or tryptophan. The D gene is left open where the match is weak. The size entry is marked missing in some rows and otherwise reads once, few, many or a size class.

>NA|TRBV20-1|TRBJ1-2|TRBD1
CSARTGNGYTF
TGCAGTGCTAGGACAGGGAATGGCTACACCTTC
>NA|TRBV7-3|TRBJ1-4|NA
CASSSSVPYRDNEKLFF
TGTGCCAGCAGCTCCTCCGTACCTTACAGGGATAATGAAAAACTGTTTTTT
>few|TRBV15|TRBJ1-1|NA
CATSPGGTEAFF
TGTGCCACCAGCCCCGGGGGGACTGAAGCTTTCTTT
>NA|TRBV9|TRBJ2-1|NA
CASSVVVSRGEQFF
TGTGCCAGCAGCGTTGTGGTGAGTAGGGGTGAGCAGTTCTTC
>NA|TRBV10-3|TRBJ2-7|NA
CAISADRSTYEQYF
TGTGCCATCAGTGCAGACAGGTCCACCTACGAGCAGTACTTC
>once|TRBV7-3|TRBJ2-1|TRBD1
CASSARTGYNEQFF
TGTGCCAGCAGCGCTCGGACAGGCTACAATGAGCAGTTCTTC
>once|TRBV4-1|TRBJ2-5|NA
CASSQVGRKETQYF
TGCGCCAGCAGCCAAGTGGGCAGAAAAGAGACCCAGTACTTC
>NA|TRBV28|TRBJ1-4|NA
CASSLWRTEKLATNEKLFF
TGTGCCAGCAGTTTATGGAGGACAGAAAAACTAGCAACTAATGAAAAACTGTTTTTT
>NA|TRBV18|TRBJ2-7|NA
CASSPWTETYEQYF
TGTGCCAGCTCACCATGGACAGAAACTTACGAGCAGTACTTC
>NA|TRBV12-3/TRBV12-4|TRBJ2-1|NA
CASSFSRDNEQFF
TGTGCCAGCAGTTTCAGCAGGGACAATGAGCAGTTCTTC
>NA|TRBV29-1|TRBJ1-4|TRBD1
CSVGDRGIEKLFF
TGCAGCGTCGGGGACAGGGGGATTGAAAAACTGTTTTTT
>NA|TRBV10-3|TRBJ2-5|TRBD2
CAISLAGGAETQYF
TGTGCCATCAGTCTAGCGGGAGGGGCGGAGACCCAGTACTTC
>NA|TRBV12-5|TRBJ1-4|TRBD1
CASGPGQGLEKLFF
TGTGCTAGTGGACCGGGACAGGGGTTGGAAAAACTGTTTTTT
>NA|TRBV10-1|TRBJ2-3|NA
CASSEPRTPTSTDTQYF
TGCGCCAGCAGTGAGCCCCGGACACCCACCAGCACAGATACGCAGTATTTT